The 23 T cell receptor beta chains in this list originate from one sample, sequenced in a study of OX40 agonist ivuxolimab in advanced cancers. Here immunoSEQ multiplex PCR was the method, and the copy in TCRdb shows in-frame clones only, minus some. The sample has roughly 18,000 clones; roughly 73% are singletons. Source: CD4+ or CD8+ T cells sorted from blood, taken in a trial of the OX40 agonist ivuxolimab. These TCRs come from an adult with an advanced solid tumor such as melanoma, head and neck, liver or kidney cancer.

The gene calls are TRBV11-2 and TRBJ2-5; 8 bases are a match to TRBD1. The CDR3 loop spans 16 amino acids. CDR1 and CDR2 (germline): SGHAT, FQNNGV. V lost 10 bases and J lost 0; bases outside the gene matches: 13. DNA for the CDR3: TGTGCCACCACTCTAGGACAGGGTTACGACCAAGAGACCCAGTACTTC. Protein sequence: CATTLGQGYDQETQYF.

The DNA for the CDR3 is TGTGCCAGCAGCATACAGGGGGTAGAAAACATTCAGTACTTC. Protein sequence: CASSIQGVENIQYF. V and J are TRBV21-1 and TRBJ2-4; TRBD1 is taken as the D call from the table, unchecked against the DNA. TRBV21-1 is recorded as a pseudogene. This CDR3 is 14 amino acids long.

The CDR3 coding sequence is TGTGCCAGCAGCTTGGGGACCCCAGAGTTTTCCGAGCAGTACTTC. It yields the protein CASSLGTPEFSEQYF. The chain couples TRBV5-5 to TRBJ2-7; D is uncertain. CDR1 SGHKS and CDR2 YYEKEE come from the germline V gene (reference sequence). Trimming stripped 0 bases from V and 6 bases from J, with 16 bases between. The CDR3 spans 15 residues. Full variable domain (rest looked up from reference TRBV5-5 and TRBJ2-7): DAGVTQSPTHLIKTRGQQVTLRCSPISGHKSVSWYQQVLGQGPQFIFQYYEKEERGRGNFPDRFSARQFPNYSSELNVNALLLGDSALYLCASSLGTPEFSEQYFGPGTRLTVT.

CDR3 coding DNA: TGTGCCAGTAGTATAGTGGGATCTTCCTACGAGCAGTACTTC. Translating gives CASSIVGSSYEQYF. The chain combines TRBV19 with TRBJ2-7; D uncertain. This CDR3 comprises 14 residues. Germline-derived CDR1 and CDR2 are LNHDA and SQIVND (reference sequence). Trimming removed 1 base at V and 1 base at J, with 8 bases between.

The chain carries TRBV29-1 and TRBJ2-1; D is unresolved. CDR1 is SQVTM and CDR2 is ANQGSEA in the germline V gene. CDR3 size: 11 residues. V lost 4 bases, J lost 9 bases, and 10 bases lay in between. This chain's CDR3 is CSVAVLGEQFF. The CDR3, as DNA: TGCAGCGTTGCGGTCTTAGGTGAGCAGTTCTTC.

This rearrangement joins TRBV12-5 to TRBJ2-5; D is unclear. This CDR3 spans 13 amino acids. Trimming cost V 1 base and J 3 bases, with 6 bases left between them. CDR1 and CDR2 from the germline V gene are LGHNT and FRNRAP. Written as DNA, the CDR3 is TGTGCTAGTGGTTTGGCGTCAAAAGAGACCCAGTACTTC. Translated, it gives CASGLASKETQYF. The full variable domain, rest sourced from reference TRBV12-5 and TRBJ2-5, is DARVTQTPRHKVTEMGQEVTMRCQPILGHNTVFWYRQTMMQGLELLAYFRNRAPLDDSGMPKDRFSAEMPDATLATLKIQPSEPRDSAVYFCASGLASKETQYFGPGTRLLVL.

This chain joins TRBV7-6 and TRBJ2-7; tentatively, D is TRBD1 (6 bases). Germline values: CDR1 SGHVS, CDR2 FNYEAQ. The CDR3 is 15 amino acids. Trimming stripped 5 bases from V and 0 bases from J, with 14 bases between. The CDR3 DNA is TGTGCCAGCAGCGCGTTACAGGGAAGCTCCTACGAGCAGTACTTC. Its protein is CASSALQGSSYEQYF.

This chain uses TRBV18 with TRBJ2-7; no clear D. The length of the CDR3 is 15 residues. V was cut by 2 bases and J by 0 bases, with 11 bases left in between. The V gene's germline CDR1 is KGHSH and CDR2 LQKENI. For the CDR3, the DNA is TGTGCCAGCTCACCAGAGACGCTCAGCTCCTACGAGCAGTACTTC. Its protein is CASSPETLSSYEQYF.

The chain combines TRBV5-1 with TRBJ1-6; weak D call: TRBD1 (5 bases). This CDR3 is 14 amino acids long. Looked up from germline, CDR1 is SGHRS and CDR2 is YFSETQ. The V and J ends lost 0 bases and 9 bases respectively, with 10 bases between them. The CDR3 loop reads CASSLDTGGSPLHF. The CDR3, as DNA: TGCGCCAGCAGCTTGGATACAGGAGGTTCACCCCTCCACTTT.

The CDR3 sequence is CAWNIGTGELFF. The CDR3 DNA sequence: TGTGCCTGGAATATTGGGACCGGGGAGCTGTTTTTT. The genes are TRBV30 and TRBJ2-2; no firm D call. The germline V gene has CDR1 GTSNPN and CDR2 SVGIG (reference sequence). CDR3 length: 12 amino acids. V lost 4 bases and J lost 5, with 8 bases in between.

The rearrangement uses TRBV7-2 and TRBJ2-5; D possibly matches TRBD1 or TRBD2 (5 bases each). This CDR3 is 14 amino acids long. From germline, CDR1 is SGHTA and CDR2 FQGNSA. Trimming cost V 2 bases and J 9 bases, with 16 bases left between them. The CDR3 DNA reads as TGTGCCAGCAGCTTATTCCCCGGGACCTCCCCCCAGTACTTC. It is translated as CASSLFPGTSPQYF. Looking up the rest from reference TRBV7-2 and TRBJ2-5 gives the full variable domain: GAGVSQSPSNKVTEKGKDVELRCDPISGHTALYWYRQSLGQGLEFLIYFQGNSAPDKSGLPSDRFSAERTGGSVSTLTIQRTQQEDSAVYLCASSLFPGTSPQYFGPGTRLLVL.

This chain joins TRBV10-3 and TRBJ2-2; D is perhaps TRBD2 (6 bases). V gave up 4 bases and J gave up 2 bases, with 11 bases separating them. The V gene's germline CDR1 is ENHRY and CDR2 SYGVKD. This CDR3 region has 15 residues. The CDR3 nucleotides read TGTGCCATCAGTGCGGTAGCGGAAAACACCGGGGAGCTGTTTTTT. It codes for CAISAVAENTGELFF.

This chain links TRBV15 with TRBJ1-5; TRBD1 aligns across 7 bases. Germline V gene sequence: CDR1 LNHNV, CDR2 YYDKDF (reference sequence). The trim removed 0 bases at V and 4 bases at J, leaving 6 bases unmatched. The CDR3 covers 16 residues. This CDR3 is CATSRDGTEKNQPQHF. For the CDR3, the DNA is TGTGCCACCAGCAGAGACGGGACAGAGAAGAATCAGCCCCAGCATTTT. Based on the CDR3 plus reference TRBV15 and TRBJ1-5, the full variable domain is DAMVIQNPRYQVTQFGKPVTLSCSQTLNHNVMYWYQQKSSQAPKLLFHYYDKDFNNEADTPDNFQSRRPNTSFCFLDIRSPGLGDTAMYLCATSRDGTEKNQPQHFGDGTRLSIL.

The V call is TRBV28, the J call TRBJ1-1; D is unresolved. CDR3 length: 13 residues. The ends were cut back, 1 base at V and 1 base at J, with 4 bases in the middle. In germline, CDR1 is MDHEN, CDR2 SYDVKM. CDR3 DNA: TGTGCCAGCAGTTTATACGGGAACACTGAAGCTTTCTTT. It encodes CASSLYGNTEAFF.

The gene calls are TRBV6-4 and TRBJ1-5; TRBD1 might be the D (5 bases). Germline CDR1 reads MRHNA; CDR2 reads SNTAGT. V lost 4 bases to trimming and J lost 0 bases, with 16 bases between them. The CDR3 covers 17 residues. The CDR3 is CASSVTSGLYSNQPQHF. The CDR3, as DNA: TGTGCCAGCAGTGTAACCTCGGGACTGTATAGCAATCAGCCCCAGCATTTT.

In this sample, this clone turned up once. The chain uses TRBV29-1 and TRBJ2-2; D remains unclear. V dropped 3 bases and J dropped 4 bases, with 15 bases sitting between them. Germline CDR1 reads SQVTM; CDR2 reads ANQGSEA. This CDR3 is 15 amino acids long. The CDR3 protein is CSVDAWGSGTGELFF. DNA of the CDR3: TGCAGCGTTGATGCTTGGGGTTCGGGCACCGGGGAGCTGTTTTTT.

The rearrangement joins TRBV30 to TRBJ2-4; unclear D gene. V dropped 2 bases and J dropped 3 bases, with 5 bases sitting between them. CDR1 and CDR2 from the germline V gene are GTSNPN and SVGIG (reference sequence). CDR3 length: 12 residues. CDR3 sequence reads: CAWSLYKNIQYF. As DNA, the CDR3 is TGTGCCTGGAGTCTTTACAAAAACATTCAGTACTTC.

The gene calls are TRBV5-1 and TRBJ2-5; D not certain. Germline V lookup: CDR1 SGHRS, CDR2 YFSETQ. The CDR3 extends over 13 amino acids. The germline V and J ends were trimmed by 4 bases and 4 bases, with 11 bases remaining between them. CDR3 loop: CASSGILAETQYF. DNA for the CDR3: TGCGCCAGCAGCGGGATTTTGGCAGAGACCCAGTACTTC.

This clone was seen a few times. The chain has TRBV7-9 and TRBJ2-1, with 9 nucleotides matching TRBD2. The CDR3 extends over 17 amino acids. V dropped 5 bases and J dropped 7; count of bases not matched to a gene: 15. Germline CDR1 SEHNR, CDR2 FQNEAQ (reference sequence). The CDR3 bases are TGTGCCAGCAGCCAGGGGGGGTTAGCGGGAGCTCAGAATGAGCAGTTCTTC. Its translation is CASSQGGLAGAQNEQFF.

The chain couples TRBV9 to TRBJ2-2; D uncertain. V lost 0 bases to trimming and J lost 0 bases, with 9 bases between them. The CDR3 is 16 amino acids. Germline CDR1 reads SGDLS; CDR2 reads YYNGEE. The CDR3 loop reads CASSVVAAANTGELFF. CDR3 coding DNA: TGTGCCAGCAGCGTAGTAGCAGCCGCGAACACCGGGGAGCTGTTTTTT.

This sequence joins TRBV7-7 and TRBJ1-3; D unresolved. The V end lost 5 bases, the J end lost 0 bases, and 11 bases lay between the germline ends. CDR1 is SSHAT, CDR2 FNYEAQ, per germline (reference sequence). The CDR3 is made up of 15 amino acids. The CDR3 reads CASSADAGSGNTIYF. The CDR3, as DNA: TGTGCCAGCAGCGCCGACGCAGGCTCTGGAAACACCATATATTTT.

CDR3 DNA sequence: TGTGCCAGCTTGGGGACACCCGACAATGAGCAGTTCTTC. Amino acids: CASLGTPDNEQFF. The chain joins TRBV18 to TRBJ2-1; a weak D match, TRBD1 (6 bases). Germline V gives CDR1 KGHSH, CDR2 LQKENI. There are 13 residues in the CDR3. V was pared by 7 bases and J by 5 bases, with 12 bases between.

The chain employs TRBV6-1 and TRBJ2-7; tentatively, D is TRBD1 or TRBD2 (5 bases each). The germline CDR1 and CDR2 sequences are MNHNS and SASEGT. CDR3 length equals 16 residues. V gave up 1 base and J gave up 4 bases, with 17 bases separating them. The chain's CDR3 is CASSEGGVRYDYEQYF. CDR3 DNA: TGTGCCAGCAGTGAAGGAGGGGTGAGATACGATTACGAGCAGTACTTC.